The 4 T cell receptor beta chains reported below all come from one sample, sequenced in a study of T cells in Graves' hyperthyroidism and ophthalmopathy (dated by TCRdb to 2018 to 2020). The library was built by means of multiplex PCR. The sequencer was an Illumina HiSeq 2000. The TCR beta CDR3 regions were amplified from RNA transcripts. The TCR CDR3 was subjected to a first round of RT-PCR using the HTBI primer set and the Qiagen OneStep RT-PCR kit. In-frame beta chains were kept once TCRdb had trimmed the public reads at Q25 with fastp and called clones with MiXCR. Rows are unified per CDR3 protein, each entry keeping the most common DNA and genes. Counted in this sample were hundreds of thousands of distinct CDR3 sequences; just over 35% of them appeared once. The top ten clonotypes cover around a third of the sample. The sequenced sample consisted of blood. The receptor source for this set is a woman aged 40-49 years with Graves' hyperthyroidism.

V gene TRBV2 combines with J gene TRBJ1-4; a possible D gene is TRBD1 (5 bases). Germline values: CDR1 SNHLY, CDR2 FYNNEI. V gave up 6 bases and J gave up 7 bases, with 18 bases separating them. This CDR3 spans 15 amino acids. The CDR3 sequence: CASSLSSGGIEKLFF. The DNA of the CDR3 is TGTGCCAGCAGCTTGTCCTCGGGGGGGATTGAAAAACTGTTTTTT.

This clonotype turned up a few times. The chain has TRBV12-3 or TRBV12-4 and TRBJ2-2, with 12 bases fitting TRBD2. The V gene end was trimmed by 3 bases and the J gene end by 4 bases; junction bases not matched to a gene: 3. The CDR3 length is 16 residues. CDR3 in DNA: TGTGCCAGCAGTTTCCCTAGCGGGGGGGCCACCGGGGAGCTGTTTTTT. This sequence encodes CASSFPSGGATGELFF.

Worth noting for this clonotype: The junction differs from germline at one of its ends, possibly a read error. The chain has TRBV25-1 and TRBJ2-5, with 12 bases fitting TRBD1. The CDR3 has 17 residues. In germline, CDR1 is MGHDK, CDR2 SYGVNS. As DNA, the CDR3 is TGCGCCAACAGCCAAGGGACAGGGGGCGTCCTAGAAGAGACCCAGTACTTC. Residues: CANSQGTGGVLEETQYF.

The CDR3 reads CAISAANTGELFF. The CDR3 nucleotides read TGTGCCATCAGTGCCGCGAACACCGGGGAGCTGTTTTTT. The chain joins TRBV10-3 to TRBJ2-2; the D is unclear. The ends were cut back, 4 bases at V and 0 bases at J, with 3 bases in the middle. The CDR3 runs 13 residues. CDR1 and CDR2 (germline): ENHRY, SYGVKD.